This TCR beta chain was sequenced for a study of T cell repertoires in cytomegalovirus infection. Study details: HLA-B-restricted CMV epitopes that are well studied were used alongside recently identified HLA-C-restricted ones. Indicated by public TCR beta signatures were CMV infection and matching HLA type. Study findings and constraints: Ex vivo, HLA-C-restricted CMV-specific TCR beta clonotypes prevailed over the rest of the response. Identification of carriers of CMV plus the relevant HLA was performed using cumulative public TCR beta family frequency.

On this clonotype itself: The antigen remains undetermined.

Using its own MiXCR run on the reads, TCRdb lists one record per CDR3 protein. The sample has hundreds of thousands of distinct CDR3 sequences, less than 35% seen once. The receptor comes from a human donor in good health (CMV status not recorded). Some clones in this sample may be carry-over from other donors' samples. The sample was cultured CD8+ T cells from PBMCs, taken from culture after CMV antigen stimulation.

The CDR3 sequence is CASSPRRETDTQYF. CDR3 coding DNA: TGTGCCAGCAGCCCTCGAAGGGAAACAGATACGCAGTATTTT. This sequence joins TRBV12-3 or TRBV12-4 and TRBJ2-3; D is unclear. The CDR3 totals 14 residues. V gave up 6 bases and J gave up 3 bases, with 13 bases separating them.